One and the same sample provided the 28 T cell receptor beta chains below, sequenced in a study of monozygotic twins with inflammatory bowel disease. TCRdb re-called the 5' RACE reads and catalogs CDR3 proteins one per entry, DNA excluded. Its table lists some 170,000 distinct CDR3 sequences. Specimen: blood. The origin of the receptors is a human donor with ulcerative colitis or Crohn's disease, or a healthy co-twin of an affected twin (not recorded which).

This chain links TRBV5-1 with TRBJ1-5. Germline-derived CDR1 and CDR2 are SGHRS and YFSETQ. This CDR3 has 15 residues. CDR3 loop: CASSLKSGLNQPQHF. The entire variable domain, with the rest obtained from reference TRBV5-1 and TRBJ1-5, is as follows: KAGVTQTPRYLIKTRGQQVTLSCSPISGHRSVSWYQQTPGQGLQFLFEYFSETQRNKGNFPGRFSGRQFSNSRSEMNVSTLELGDSALYLCASSLKSGLNQPQHFGDGTRLSIL.

CDR3 loop: CSASSASRTDTQYF. J is TRBJ2-3 and V is TRBV20-1. CDR3 length: 14 residues. Germline V lookup: CDR1 DFQATT, CDR2 SNEGSKA (reference sequence).

The chain joins TRBV7-9 to TRBJ2-1; there is no DNA to check the TCRdb D call of TRBD2. The CDR3 totals 16 residues. From germline, CDR1 is SEHNR and CDR2 FQNEAQ (reference sequence). CDR3 sequence: CASSLATSGSNYEQFF.

This chain uses TRBV4-2 with TRBJ2-5; lacking DNA, the TRBD2 call made by TCRdb goes unchecked. The CDR3 has 16 residues. CDR1 is LGHNA, CDR2 YNFKEQ, per germline. CDR3 protein: CASSPRAGTSIKTQYF.

J is TRBJ2-7 and V is TRBV6-1; TCRdb picks TRBD2, but there is no DNA to check that call. Looked up from germline, CDR1 is MNHNS and CDR2 is SASEGT. The CDR3 length is 13 residues. CDR3: CASRPGLSYEQYF.

The J gene is TRBJ2-7, the V gene TRBV18. From germline, CDR1 is KGHSH and CDR2 LQKENI. The CDR3 covers 13 residues. The CDR3 region is CASSPDLSYEQYF.

The rearrangement uses TRBV7-2 and TRBJ2-7; TCRdb returns TRBD1, unconfirmable since there is no DNA. Germline CDR1 SGHTA, CDR2 FQGNSA. There are 16 residues in the CDR3. CDR3 sequence: CASSDDRQGGSYEQYF.

This chain joins TRBV3-1 and TRBJ2-7; checking the TCRdb D call of TRBD2 is not possible without DNA. CDR3 length equals 15 residues. Germline lookup yields CDR1 LGHDT and CDR2 YNNKEL (reference sequence). CDR3: CASSQGPSGRYEQYF.

The genes are TRBV4-3 and TRBJ2-3; TCRdb picks TRBD2, but there is no DNA to check that call. Per the germline V gene, CDR1 is LGHNA and CDR2 is YSLEER. The CDR3 has 16 residues. CDR3 residues: CASSQLAGVYTDTQYF.

The chain has TRBV20-1 and TRBJ1-5; without DNA, the TCRdb call of TRBD1 cannot be checked. Germline V CDR1 and CDR2: DFQATT, SNEGSKA (reference sequence). The CDR3 contains 16 residues. Here the CDR3 reads CSARGQGAGSNQPQHF.

The rearrangement uses TRBV5-4 and TRBJ1-4; TCRdb names TRBD1, which stays unverified in the absence of DNA. CDR3 length: 14 residues. CDR1 and CDR2 from the germline V gene are SGHNT and YYREEE (reference sequence). Here the CDR3 reads CASSSAGGNEKLFF.

J is TRBJ2-2 and V is TRBV7-3; TCRdb's D call of TRBD2 is untestable without DNA. Germline lookup yields CDR1 SGHTA and CDR2 FQGTGA. The CDR3 runs to 16 residues. CDR3 amino acids: CASSLSSGTNTGELFF.

The chain combines TRBV6-5 with TRBJ1-4. From germline, CDR1 is MNHEY and CDR2 SVGAGI. The CDR3 has 15 residues. The CDR3 region is CASSYQRETNEKLFF.

The chain joins TRBV3-1 to TRBJ1-2; there is no DNA to check the TCRdb D call of TRBD1. Per germline, CDR1 LGHDT and CDR2 YNNKEL (reference sequence). CDR3 length: 14 amino acids. CDR3 amino acids: CASSPPGDHYGYTF. Full variable domain (remainder filled in from reference TRBV3-1 and TRBJ1-2): DTAVSQTPKYLVTQMGNDKSIKCEQNLGHDTMYWYKQDSKKFLKIMFSYNNKELIINETVPNRFSPKSPDKAHLNLHINSLELGDSAVYFCASSPPGDHYGYTFGSGTRLTVV.

CDR3 protein: CASSLVEGEQYF. The chain combines TRBV5-5 with TRBJ2-7; TCRdb selects TRBD2, and the lack of DNA leaves this call unchecked. Looked up from germline, CDR1 is SGHKS and CDR2 is YYEKEE (reference sequence). This CDR3 contains 12 residues.

The V and J genes are TRBV15 and TRBJ2-2; lacking DNA, the TRBD1 call made by TCRdb goes unchecked. The V gene's germline CDR1 is LNHNV and CDR2 YYDKDF (reference sequence). The CDR3 is made up of 14 amino acids. CDR3 region: CATSTERGTGELFF.

The chain employs TRBV24-1 and TRBJ2-5; absent DNA, TCRdb's TRBD2 call cannot be checked. Germline CDR1 reads KGHDR; CDR2 reads SFDVKD. The CDR3 sequence is 14 residues long. The CDR3 spells CATSDPSGKETQYF.

The V call is TRBV3-1, the J call TRBJ2-7; TCRdb's D gene call, TRBD1, goes unchecked for lack of DNA. Germline-derived CDR1 and CDR2 are LGHDT and YNNKEL (reference sequence). The CDR3 is 18 amino acids. CDR3 region: CASSQIPAYETGHSEQYF.

The chain recombines TRBV5-6 with TRBJ2-3; TCRdb names TRBD1, which stays unverified in the absence of DNA. The CDR3 is 15 amino acids. Germline V gives CDR1 SGHDT, CDR2 YYEEEE. CDR3 sequence: CASSPGTGGVDTQYF.

This chain connects TRBV7-2 to TRBJ2-3; TCRdb's D gene call, TRBD1, goes unchecked for lack of DNA. The CDR3 is 16 amino acids. In germline, CDR1 is SGHTA, CDR2 FQGNSA. CDR3: CASSRPRHKSTDTQYF.

The chain uses TRBV10-3 and TRBJ1-6; the D call from TCRdb, TRBD1, cannot be confirmed without DNA. Germline V lookup: CDR1 ENHRY, CDR2 SYGVKD. The CDR3 covers 16 residues. The CDR3 spells CAISEAGTDNNSPLHF.

The J gene is TRBJ2-1, the V gene TRBV20-1; the D call from TCRdb, TRBD2, cannot be confirmed without DNA. The germline CDR1 and CDR2 sequences are DFQATT and SNEGSKA (reference sequence). The CDR3 runs 19 residues. This chain's CDR3 is CSASTFRTSGKGPYNEQFF.

V usage is TRBV28 and J usage is TRBJ1-2. CDR1 and CDR2 (germline): MDHEN, SYDVKM. The CDR3 sequence is 14 residues long. The CDR3 loop reads CARSLVQLNYGYTF.

V and J are TRBV20-1 and TRBJ2-1. The CDR3 has 14 residues. CDR1 DFQATT and CDR2 SNEGSKA come from the germline V gene (reference sequence). CDR3 sequence: CSATALTIYNEQFF.

The genes are TRBV5-1 and TRBJ2-1; the D gene TCRdb calls, TRBD1, cannot be checked with no DNA. The CDR3 extends over 15 amino acids. The V gene's germline CDR1 is SGHRS and CDR2 YFSETQ. CDR3 protein: CASNQRGAPSNEQFF. Full variable domain (rest looked up from reference TRBV5-1 and TRBJ2-1): KAGVTQTPRYLIKTRGQQVTLSCSPISGHRSVSWYQQTPGQGLQFLFEYFSETQRNKGNFPGRFSGRQFSNSRSEMNVSTLELGDSALYLCASNQRGAPSNEQFFGPGTRLTVL.

This rearrangement joins TRBV6-2 or TRBV6-3 to TRBJ2-7; the TRBD1 assignment by TCRdb is unverifiable without DNA. This CDR3 comprises 17 residues. Per the germline V gene, CDR1 is MNHEY and CDR2 is SVGEGT. This CDR3 is CASSYSTLRGDIYEQYF.

The rearrangement links TRBV12-3 or TRBV12-4 to TRBJ2-2; TCRdb returns TRBD1, unconfirmable since there is no DNA. The length of the CDR3 is 15 residues. The CDR3 reads CASNRGTGDTGELFF.

CDR3 in amino acids: CSARGSIAGGPFETQYF. This rearrangement joins TRBV20-1 to TRBJ2-5; with no DNA, the TCRdb D assignment of TRBD2 cannot be verified. The germline CDR1 and CDR2 sequences are DFQATT and SNEGSKA (reference sequence). This CDR3 region has 17 residues.